The TCR beta chain under discussion was sequenced for a study of tissue T cells after allogeneic stem cell transplantation. Broader study findings: Blood and spleen captured only part of the tissue TCR repertoire.

Concerning this clone: Its matching antigen is unknown. Gene names denote mouse genes. The read is 1 residue too short to cover the CDR3 end, so that end is filled in from the germline J gene.

The protocol was immunoSEQ multiplex PCR, while the TCRdb copy is restricted to in-frame clones and leaves out a portion. In the table there are some 47,000 clones, approximately 70% of which are singletons. The V and J ends lost 5 bases and 3 bases, in that order; junction bases with no gene match: 4. This CDR3 has 15 amino acids. Germline V gene sequence: CDR1 LGHDT, CDR2 YNNKQL (reference sequence). This receptor was taken from a pool of C57BL/6 mice in good health. V and J are TRBV4 and TRBJ2-1, with 10 bases that match TRBD2. Specimen: sorted cells pooled from one or two spleens. The covered CDR3 bases are TGTGCCAGCAGCCCGGACTGGGGGTTCTATGCTGAGCAGTTC. It encodes CASSPDWGFYAEQF. From start to end, the CDR3 is CASSPDWGFYAEQFF.